This TCR beta chain stems from a study of blood T cell repertoires in COVID-19. Trimming pared 2 bases from V and 4 bases from J, leaving 8 bases between. Germline-derived CDR1 and CDR2 are SGDLS and YYNGEE. The CDR3 totals 13 residues. Measured with immunoSEQ multiplex PCR; TCRdb has only the in-frame clones, and not every one. The sample holds 200,000 to 250,000 clones, over 60% seen once. The rearrangement joins TRBV9 to TRBJ2-3; maybe TRBD2 (5 bases). The TCR comes from a woman aged 70-85 years with acute or convalescent COVID-19. What was sequenced was peripheral blood. The CDR3 DNA is TGTGCCAGCAGCGTTAGGGAGCCAGATACGCAGTATTTT. Translated, it gives CASSVREPDTQYF.